This TCR beta chain comes out of a study of control samples from healthy donors and cancer patients. The assay was immunoSEQ multiplex PCR, and TCRdb's table has in-frame clones only and misses some. The sample yields about 170,000 clones, about 90% seen once. The ends lost 1 base at V and 2 bases at J; junction bases unmatched: 2. CDR1 and CDR2 (germline): SGHTA, FQGTGA. This CDR3 is built from 15 residues. This sequence originates from a man under 40 in good health. The J gene is TRBJ2-3, the V gene TRBV7-3; 8 nucleotides align to TRBD2. Sequenced input: blood. The CDR3 reads CASSLSSGDTDTQYF. The CDR3 nucleotides read TGTGCCAGCAGCTTAAGTAGCGGGGACACAGATACGCAGTATTTT.